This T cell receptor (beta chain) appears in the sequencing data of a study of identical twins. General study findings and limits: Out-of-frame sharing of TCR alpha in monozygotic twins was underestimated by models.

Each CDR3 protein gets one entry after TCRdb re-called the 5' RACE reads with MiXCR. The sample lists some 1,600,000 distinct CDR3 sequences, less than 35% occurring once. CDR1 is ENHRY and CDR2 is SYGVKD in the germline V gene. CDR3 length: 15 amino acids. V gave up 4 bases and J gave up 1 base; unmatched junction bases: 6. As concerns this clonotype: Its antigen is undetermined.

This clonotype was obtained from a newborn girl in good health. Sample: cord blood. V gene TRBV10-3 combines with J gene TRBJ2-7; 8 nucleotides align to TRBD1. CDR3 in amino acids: CAISGGRTGSYEQYF. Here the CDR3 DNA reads TGTGCCATCAGTGGGGGTAGGACAGGGTCCTACGAGCAGTACTTC.